This passage covers 24 T cell receptor beta chains from one sample sequenced in a study of T cells in Graves' hyperthyroidism and ophthalmopathy. RNA transcripts were the template for amplifying TCR beta CDR3 regions. Initially, a first-round RT-PCR of the TCR CDR3 employed the HTBI primer set. TCRdb itself ran the multiplex PCR reads through MiXCR, one entry per CDR3 protein. The sample includes some 620,000 distinct CDR3 sequences, roughly 17% of them seen just once. Sequenced material: blood. Source of these receptors: a woman in her thirties with Graves' hyperthyroidism.

This clonotype showed up just a few times. The V call is TRBV6-1, the J call TRBJ2-1; 8 bases agree with TRBD1. This CDR3 contains 13 residues. The germline V gene encodes CDR1 MNHNS and CDR2 SASEGT. Trimming took 5 bases from V and 8 from J; bases not matched to a gene: 5. CDR3 sequence (DNA): TGTGCCAGCAGTATGGACAGGGAAGATGAGCAGTTCTTC. Amino acids: CASSMDREDEQFF.

This clonotype was found many times. The rearrangement links TRBV4-3 to TRBJ2-3; D ambiguous. This CDR3 comprises 13 residues. Deletions cut 1 base from V and 3 bases from J, with 5 bases between. The germline V gene encodes CDR1 LGHNA and CDR2 YSLEER. CDR3 amino acids: CASSQGVTDTQYF. CDR3 coding DNA: TGCGCCAGCAGCCAAGGAGTGACAGATACGCAGTATTTT.

This clonotype was counted a few times. The chain links TRBV9 to TRBJ1-2; 9 nucleotides match TRBD1. Germline V lookup: CDR1 SGDLS, CDR2 YYNGEE. J gave up 4 bases and V 2 bases, and 9 bases lay outside the gene matches. CDR3 length equals 16 residues. CDR3 nucleotide sequence: TGTGCCAGCAGCGTGGGACCCGGGACAGGGACCTATGGCTACACCTTC. Translating it yields CASSVGPGTGTYGYTF. The full variable domain, with the rest looked up from reference TRBV9 and TRBJ1-2, is DSGVTQTPKHLITATGQRVTLRCSPRSGDLSVYWYQQSLDQGLQFLIQYYNGEERAKGNILERFSAQQFPDLHSELNLSSLELGDSALYFCASSVGPGTGTYGYTFGSGTRLTVV.

The sample holds many counts of this clonotype. The V call is TRBV24-1, the J call TRBJ2-2, with TRBD2 matching over 10 bases. Looked up from germline, CDR1 is KGHDR and CDR2 is SFDVKD. The V and J ends lost 4 bases and 6 bases, in that order; junction bases with no gene match: 13. The CDR3 is 18 residues long. As DNA, the CDR3 is TGTGCCACCAGTGACCTACCAAGGACTAGCGGAGGGGCCGGGGAGCTGTTTTTT. Protein product: CATSDLPRTSGGAGELFF.

The chain employs TRBV6-2 or TRBV6-3 and TRBJ2-1; D gene unclear. The CDR3 consists of 13 residues. V was trimmed by 6 bases and J by 2 bases, leaving 8 bases between them. Germline V gives CDR1 MNHEY, CDR2 SVGEGT. The CDR3 coding sequence is TGTGCCAGCAGAATAACAGCCTACAATGAGCAGTTCTTC. It yields the protein CASRITAYNEQFF.

This clonotype was counted ten times or more. J is TRBJ2-5 and V is TRBV27, with TRBD2 matching over 11 bases. The V segment lost 3 bases and the J segment 5 bases; nucleotides outside the gene matches: 8. Looked up from germline, CDR1 is MNHEY and CDR2 is SMNVEV (reference sequence). This CDR3 has 16 residues. Here the CDR3 DNA reads TGTGCCAGCAGTTTTTTAGCGGGAGGGCCCGGGGAGACCCAGTACTTC. This gives the protein CASSFLAGGPGETQYF.

This clonotype showed up just a few times. This could be a read error, since a much larger clone is one nucleotide away. This sequence joins TRBV18 and TRBJ1-5; unclear D gene. With 6 bases removed from V and 7 bases from J, the gap between germline ends came to 13 bases. This CDR3 has 13 amino acids. Germline V lookup: CDR1 KGHSH, CDR2 LQKENI. In DNA form, the CDR3 reads TGTGCCAGCTCTCGGGCCCATGAGCAGCCCCAGCATTTT. It translates to CASSRAHEQPQHF.

The rearrangement uses TRBV7-9 and TRBJ2-1; a possible D gene is TRBD2 (5 bases). Trimming removed 3 bases from V and 9 bases from J, with 15 bases in between. This CDR3 comprises 14 residues. From germline, CDR1 is SEHNR and CDR2 FQNEAQ (reference sequence). The CDR3 coding sequence is TGTGCCAGCAGCTTGGAGGCATCGTTGGGTGAGCAGTTCTTC. Its translation: CASSLEASLGEQFF.

This clonotype was seen a few times. The chain recombines TRBV20-1 with TRBJ1-6; 9 positions match TRBD1. V trimming: 1 base; J trimming: 0 bases; junction bases outside the gene matches: 10. This CDR3 spans 19 amino acids. Germline V lookup: CDR1 DFQATT, CDR2 SNEGSKA (reference sequence). CDR3 protein: CSARVIRTGASSYNSPLHF. CDR3 sequence (DNA): TGCAGTGCTAGAGTAATTCGGACAGGGGCAAGCTCCTATAATTCACCCCTCCACTTT.

This clonotype was detected many times. The gene calls are TRBV30 and TRBJ1-1; D is unresolved. Trimming removed 2 bases from V and 6 bases from J, with 7 bases in between. The CDR3 runs 11 residues. Germline V gives CDR1 GTSNPN, CDR2 SVGIG (reference sequence). CDR3 protein: CAWSHSAEAFF. CDR3 nucleotide sequence: TGTGCCTGGAGTCACTCGGCTGAAGCTTTCTTT.

This clonotype was observed a few times. The genes are TRBV19 and TRBJ1-1, with unresolved D. Trimming left V 3 bases short and J 2 bases short, with 10 bases between. This CDR3 is 14 amino acids long. Germline V gives CDR1 LNHDA, CDR2 SQIVND (reference sequence). CDR3 DNA sequence: TGTGCCAGTAGTATTTCAATGGGAAACACTGAAGCTTTCTTT. It translates to CASSISMGNTEAFF.

Concerning this clonotype: A single base separates this from a much larger clone, so it may be a read error. The V gene is TRBV7-9, the J gene TRBJ1-1; D not resolved. This CDR3 contains 14 residues. Germline V gives CDR1 SEHNR, CDR2 FQNEAQ (reference sequence). The CDR3 nucleotides are TGTACCAGCAGCCCCGGGGTCATGAACACTGAAGCTTTCTTT. Protein sequence: CTSSPGVMNTEAFF.

This clonotype was seen a handful of times. The junction and the germline gene differ at one end; a read error may be behind it. This chain connects TRBV4-3 to TRBJ2-7; D unresolved. CDR1 is LGHNA, CDR2 YSLEER, per germline. This CDR3 is 15 amino acids long. The CDR3 sequence is CASSQEAHLRGEQYF. The CDR3 coding sequence is TGCGCCAGCAGTCAAGAAGCCCACCTCCGCGGCGAGCAGTACTTC.

At least ten counts were recorded for this clonotype. This rearrangement joins TRBV6-1 to TRBJ2-1; D might be TRBD2 (8 bases). Germline values: CDR1 MNHNS, CDR2 SASEGT. The CDR3 totals 18 residues. V lost 1 base and J 6 bases, leaving 22 bases between the germline ends. The CDR3 DNA reads TGTGCCAGCAGTGAAGGCAACAGGGGACTAGGTTACCTCAATGAGCAGTTCTTC. Protein product: CASSEGNRGLGYLNEQFF.

This clonotype was seen repeatedly, ten times or more. The V gene is TRBV3-1, the J gene TRBJ2-4; D unresolved. The CDR3 totals 13 residues. Trimming cost V 6 bases and J 7 bases, with 13 bases left between them. CDR1 is LGHDT, CDR2 YNNKEL, per germline (reference sequence). For the CDR3, the DNA is TGTGCCAGCAGTATCAAGGGCGTCAACATTCAGTACTTC. Protein product: CASSIKGVNIQYF.

The chain joins TRBV12-3 or TRBV12-4 to TRBJ1-5; maybe TRBD1 (5 bases). Trimming shortened V by 3 bases and J by 6 bases, and 15 bases separated the two germline ends. This CDR3 has 15 amino acids. The CDR3 bases are TGTGCCAGCAGTTTGGGGAGGGGCTGGGGTCAGCCCCAGCATTTT. Protein product: CASSLGRGWGQPQHF.

This clonotype was recorded many times. The chain recombines TRBV28 with TRBJ2-1; no clear D. Germline CDR1 and CDR2: MDHEN and SYDVKM. The CDR3 has 15 residues. V was clipped by 6 bases and J by 5 bases, with 17 bases between them. CDR3: CASSRPGRNDNEQFF. CDR3 DNA: TGTGCCAGCAGCCGGCCCGGACGGAACGACAATGAGCAGTTCTTC.

A few counts support this clonotype. The V gene is TRBV25-1, the J gene TRBJ1-2, with TRBD1 as a possible D gene (6 bases). Deletions cut 3 bases from V and 9 bases from J, with 17 bases between. The CDR3 spans 14 residues. CDR1 is MGHDK, CDR2 SYGVNS, per germline. The CDR3 DNA follows: TGTGCCAGCAGTGAGGATTCAGGGGTTAGGAGCTACACCTTC. This gives the protein CASSEDSGVRSYTF.

This sequence joins TRBV28 and TRBJ2-1, with 15 bases matching TRBD2. Unmatched junction bases numbered 9, after V lost 4 bases and J lost 8 bases. Germline-derived CDR1 and CDR2 are MDHEN and SYDVKM. This CDR3 spans 17 amino acids. The CDR3 reads CASSSGLAGGRGDEQFF. CDR3 coding DNA: TGTGCCAGCAGTTCGGGACTAGCGGGAGGCCGGGGGGATGAGCAGTTCTTC.

Points on this clonotype: The junction does not match germline at one end; this may be a read error. This rearrangement joins TRBV5-1 to TRBJ2-7; D is possibly TRBD1 (6 bases). CDR1 is SGHRS, CDR2 YFSETQ, per germline. The CDR3 consists of 12 residues. CDR3 residues: CACSSQGYEQYF. The CDR3 DNA sequence: TGCGCCTGCAGCTCACAGGGATACGAGCAGTACTTC.

This clonotype was detected only a few times. This sequence joins TRBV15 and TRBJ1-6; D not certain. In germline, CDR1 is LNHNV, CDR2 YYDKDF (reference sequence). The CDR3 runs 15 residues. The V end was cut by 1 base, the J end by 7 bases, with 11 bases between. CDR3 nucleotides: TGTGCCACCAGCAGAGTCGGCACCCACAATTCACCCCTCCACTTT. Protein: CATSRVGTHNSPLHF.

This clonotype occurred a few times. The chain recombines TRBV2 with TRBJ2-1; D is ambiguous. CDR1 is SNHLY and CDR2 is FYNNEI in the germline V gene. The length of the CDR3 is 18 residues. Trimming removed 0 bases at V and 7 bases at J, with 22 bases between. CDR3 sequence (DNA): TGTGCCAGCAGTGAAGCGCTTAGGATGACAACCGATAGAAATGAGCAGTTCTTC. It codes for CASSEALRMTTDRNEQFF.

This clonotype was counted at least ten times. This chain connects TRBV5-1 to TRBJ2-7, with 10 bases fitting TRBD1. V lost 4 bases, J lost 5 bases, and 6 bases stayed unmatched. CDR3 length: 14 residues. From germline, CDR1 is SGHRS and CDR2 YFSETQ. DNA for the CDR3: TGCGCCAGCAGCCCCGACAGGGGGCATGACGAGCAGTACTTC. Translated: CASSPDRGHDEQYF.

This clonotype occurred many times. The chain links TRBV20-1 to TRBJ2-7, with D perhaps TRBD2 (5 bases). Germline V gene lookup returns CDR1 DFQATT and CDR2 SNEGSKA (reference sequence). The CDR3 runs to 14 residues. Trimming removed 0 bases at V and 0 bases at J, with 9 bases between. CDR3 loop: CSARDRGSSYEQYF. CDR3 bases: TGCAGTGCTAGAGACAGAGGGAGCTCCTACGAGCAGTACTTC.